The 23 T cell receptor beta chains below all came from one sample that was sequenced in a study of blood T cell repertoires in COVID-19. Measured with immunoSEQ multiplex PCR; TCRdb has only the in-frame clones, and not every one. In the table there are 400,000 to 550,000 clones, 80% to 90% of which are singletons. The sample comprised peripheral blood. The origin of the receptors is a woman aged 25-40 years with acute or convalescent COVID-19.

This clone was picked up one time. The chain uses TRBV24-1 and TRBJ2-7; possibly TRBD1 for D (6 bases). Trimming stripped 4 bases from V and 2 bases from J, with 11 bases between. Germline V gene sequence: CDR1 KGHDR, CDR2 SFDVKD. The CDR3 runs 14 residues. The CDR3 DNA is TGTGCCACCAGTGACGGGACACCTACCTACGAGCAGTACTTC. Translation: CATSDGTPTYEQYF.

This chain joins TRBV7-3 and TRBJ2-5; tentative D call: TRBD2 (5 bases). V was shortened by 3 bases and J by 2 bases, with 13 bases between the two germline ends. This CDR3 comprises 15 residues. Germline V gives CDR1 SGHTA, CDR2 FQGTGA. The CDR3 nucleotides read TGTGCCAGCAGCTTTACACCGGGGTCTCAAGAGACCCAGTACTTC. Translating gives CASSFTPGSQETQYF.

The chain joins TRBV7-9 to TRBJ2-2, with TRBD2 matching 8 bases. The CDR3 totals 18 residues. Germline V lookup: CDR1 SEHNR, CDR2 FQNEAQ (reference sequence). Trimming at V came to 5 bases and at J to 2 bases, leaving 13 bases not matched to a gene. The CDR3 nucleotides read TGTGCCAGCAGCCAGAAGAGGGATAGCGGGGCCAACACCGGGGAGCTGTTTTTT. This encodes CASSQKRDSGANTGELFF.

This clone was seen at least ten times. The chain carries TRBV27 and TRBJ1-5; 7 bases are a match to TRBD1. Unmatched junction bases numbered 7, after V lost 7 bases and J lost 4 bases. The CDR3 totals 14 residues. Germline CDR1 is MNHEY and CDR2 is SMNVEV (reference sequence). The CDR3 DNA reads TGTGCCAGCAATCTGACAGGGCGGAATCAGCCCCAGCATTTT. Residues: CASNLTGRNQPQHF.

As DNA, the CDR3 is TGTGCCAGCAGTGCCGGGTCCTACAATGAGCAGTTCTTC. It translates to CASSAGSYNEQFF. The chain recombines TRBV7-2 with TRBJ2-1; D unclear. The CDR3 runs 13 residues. Germline V gene data show CDR1 as SGHTA and CDR2 as FQGNSA. V lost 6 bases to trimming and J lost 1 base, with 7 bases between them.

The chain employs TRBV19 and TRBJ1-1, with D possibly matching TRBD1 (6 bases). The V gene's germline CDR1 is LNHDA and CDR2 SQIVND (reference sequence). There are 14 residues in the CDR3. V was clipped by 5 bases and J by 1 base, with 11 bases between them. The CDR3 sequence: CASSGGRGNTEAFF. CDR3 DNA sequence: TGTGCCAGTAGTGGGGGCCGGGGGAACACTGAAGCTTTCTTT. Combining the CDR3 with reference TRBV19 and TRBJ1-1 gives the whole variable domain DGGITQSPKYLFRKEGQNVTLSCEQNLNHDAMYWYRQDPGQGLRLIYYSQIVNDFQKGDIAEGYSVSREKKESFPLTVTSAQKNPTAFYLCASSGGRGNTEAFFGQGTRLTVV.

The V gene is TRBV9, the J gene TRBJ2-3, with D unclear. The germline V and J ends were trimmed by 1 base and 6 bases, with 12 bases remaining between them. Per the germline V gene, CDR1 is SGDLS and CDR2 is YYNGEE. The CDR3 runs to 14 residues. In nucleotides, the CDR3 is TGTGCCAGCAGCGTACACCTTACGAGGGATACGCAGTATTTT. Its translation is CASSVHLTRDTQYF.

The table lists this clone with a count of one. The rearrangement joins TRBV28 to TRBJ1-2; D remains ambiguous. The CDR3 sequence is 15 residues long. V lost 7 bases, J lost 7 bases, and 22 bases lay in between. Germline V gives CDR1 MDHEN, CDR2 SYDVKM. For the CDR3, the DNA is TGTGCCAGCATGGAAGGCCCGGCGGAGCAGTTTGGCTACACCTTC. This translates into CASMEGPAEQFGYTF.

This chain uses TRBV5-4 with TRBJ2-7; 9 bases are shared with TRBD1. Germline V lookup: CDR1 SGHNT, CDR2 YYREEE (reference sequence). Trimming took 3 bases from V and 5 from J; bases not matched to a gene: 12. The CDR3 contains 16 residues. CDR3 residues: CASSYGLGQGFNEQYF. CDR3 DNA sequence: TGTGCCAGCAGCTACGGACTCGGACAGGGGTTTAACGAGCAGTACTTC.

This chain uses TRBV12-2 with TRBJ2-7; the table's D call, TRBD1, has no DNA check behind it. TRBV12-2 has pseudogene status. This CDR3 has 14 residues. The CDR3: CASRLYRDTYEQYF. The CDR3 coding sequence is TGTGCAAGTCGCTTGTACAGGGATACCTACGAGCAGTACTTC.

In its sample, this clone was seen once. CDR3 sequence (DNA): TGTGCCAGCAGGTTCCGGGACAGGGGAGGGAACACTGAAGCTTTCTTT. This gives the protein CASRFRDRGGNTEAFF. The chain combines TRBV3-1 (or the pseudogene TRBV3-2) with TRBJ1-1; the match to TRBD1 covers 10 bases. With 6 bases clipped from V and 1 base from J, the junction kept 8 bases outside the gene matches. This CDR3 spans 16 amino acids. The germline CDR1 and CDR2 sequences are LGHDT and YNNKEL (reference sequence).

This sequence joins TRBV5-1 and TRBJ2-1, with D perhaps TRBD1 (5 bases). V was pared by 1 base and J by 6 bases, with 8 bases between. The germline V gene encodes CDR1 SGHRS and CDR2 YFSETQ. This CDR3 is 13 amino acids long. This CDR3 reads CASSLRGSNEQFF. The CDR3 DNA sequence: TGCGCCAGCAGCTTGAGGGGTAGCAATGAGCAGTTCTTC.

The chain joins TRBV5-1 to TRBJ1-2; D call uncertain. V lost 2 bases and J 1 base, leaving 9 bases between the germline ends. Germline V lookup: CDR1 SGHRS, CDR2 YFSETQ. The CDR3 covers 14 residues. The CDR3: CASSLTENNYGYTF. The CDR3 nucleotides are TGCGCCAGCAGCTTAACAGAAAATAACTATGGCTACACCTTC.

This clone was recorded once. The chain's CDR3 is CASSDWGGLFWYF. CDR3 coding DNA: TGTGCCAGCAGTGATTGGGGGGGCCTGTTCTGGTATTTT. The genes are TRBV2 and TRBJ2-3; maybe TRBD2 (7 bases). The CDR3 has 13 residues. Germline V gene data show CDR1 as SNHLY and CDR2 as FYNNEI. V shed 3 bases and J shed 14 bases, with 18 bases lying between them.

This sequence joins TRBV5-5 and TRBJ1-2; the match to TRBD1 covers 9 bases. V dropped 2 bases and J dropped 2; count of bases not matched to a gene: 4. CDR1 and CDR2 from the germline V gene are SGHKS and YYEKEE (reference sequence). The CDR3 extends over 15 amino acids. The CDR3 here is CASSLTGGINYGYTF. The CDR3 nucleotides are TGTGCCAGCAGCTTAACAGGGGGCATAAACTATGGCTACACCTTC.

This clone was counted a single time. This chain links TRBV5-6 with TRBJ2-5, with D possibly being TRBD1 (5 bases). The CDR3 runs 15 residues. The germline V and J ends were trimmed by 0 bases and 0 bases, with 9 bases remaining between them. CDR1 is SGHDT, CDR2 YYEEEE, per germline. The CDR3 loop reads CASSLDYRYQETQYF. DNA of the CDR3: TGTGCCAGCAGCTTGGATTACAGGTACCAAGAGACCCAGTACTTC.

This chain links TRBV5-1 with TRBJ2-5; TRBD2 matches 13 bases. V shed 4 bases and J 0 bases; nucleotides not matched to a gene: 6. The CDR3 is 17 residues long. Germline V lookup: CDR1 SGHRS, CDR2 YFSETQ. Here the CDR3 reads CASSQGLAGMYQETQYF. CDR3 DNA: TGCGCCAGCAGCCAGGGACTAGCGGGGATGTACCAAGAGACCCAGTACTTC.

Notes on this clone: One end of the junction fails to match germline, which may point to a read error. This chain links TRBV5-4 with TRBJ2-1; 7 positions match TRBD1. Germline assignment: CDR1 SGHNT and CDR2 YYREEE (reference sequence). This CDR3 has 12 amino acids. The CDR3, as DNA: TGTGCCAGCAGCCCCGGGACAGCGGTAATCCTCTTC. Amino acids: CASSPGTAVILF.

V is TRBV7-3 and J is TRBJ2-5; TRBD1 is a possible D gene (6 bases). Germline loops: CDR1 SGHTA, CDR2 FQGTGA. V gave up 5 bases and J gave up 5 bases, with 15 bases separating them. This CDR3 is 14 amino acids long. CDR3 region: CASSADSRMETQYF. The DNA for the CDR3 is TGTGCCAGCAGCGCGGACAGTAGGATGGAGACCCAGTACTTC.

This chain uses TRBV7-8 with TRBJ1-1; D gene ambiguous. In germline, CDR1 is SGHVS, CDR2 FQNEAQ. The CDR3 runs to 13 residues. V was shortened by 1 base and J by 4 bases, with 7 bases between the two germline ends. CDR3 nucleotide sequence: TGTGCCAGCAGCTTAGGGGCGAGCACTGAAGCTTTCTTT. As protein: CASSLGASTEAFF.

CDR3 coding DNA: TGTGCCAGCAGCGCAGGGGTTCTCGGCACCGGGGAGCTGTTTTTT. Its protein product is CASSAGVLGTGELFF. V and J are TRBV11-3 and TRBJ2-2; TRBD1 might be the D (6 bases). The V end lost 5 bases, the J end lost 4 bases, and 14 bases lay between the germline ends. Germline V gene lookup returns CDR1 SGHNT and CDR2 YENEEA. The CDR3 runs 15 residues. The full variable domain, rest sourced from reference TRBV11-3 and TRBJ2-2, is EAGVVQSPRYKIIEKKQPVAFWCNPISGHNTLYWYLQNLGQGPELLIRYENEEAVDDSQLPKDRFSAERLKGVDSTLKIQPAELGDSAVYLCASSAGVLGTGELFFGEGSRLTVL.

The chain couples TRBV29-1 to TRBJ1-1, with D unresolved. Germline CDR1 is SQVTM and CDR2 is ANQGSEA. V gave up 6 bases and J gave up 4 bases, with 30 bases separating them. The CDR3 has 18 residues. CDR3 sequence (DNA): TGCAGCGTCGGCGGAGGACTGGAAATTTCCTTGGTTGTCACTGAAGCTTTCTTT. It translates to CSVGGGLEISLVVTEAFF.

V is TRBV2 and J is TRBJ2-7, with TRBD1 matching 9 bases. V was pared by 7 bases and J by 6 bases, with 4 bases of the junction left unmatched. CDR1 is SNHLY, CDR2 FYNNEI, per germline. The CDR3 runs to 12 residues. The CDR3 region has the DNA TGTGCCAGCACCGGGACAGGGTTCGAGCAGTACTTC. Translating gives CASTGTGFEQYF.